These 24 T cell receptor beta chains were sequenced from one sample in a study of T cells in Graves' hyperthyroidism and ophthalmopathy. Amplification of TCR beta CDR3 regions was performed using RNA transcripts as template. The primer set for the first-round RT-PCR of the TCR CDR3 was HTBI. TCRdb itself ran the multiplex PCR reads through MiXCR, one entry per CDR3 protein. The sample records some 350,000 distinct CDR3 sequences, around a sixth being singletons. The sequencing input was blood. The source is a woman under 30 with Graves' hyperthyroidism that later progressed to Graves' ophthalmopathy.

This chain links TRBV29-1 with TRBJ2-2, with D perhaps TRBD1 or TRBD2 (6 bases each). Germline CDR1 reads SQVTM; CDR2 reads ANQGSEA. This CDR3 has 13 residues. This CDR3 is CAGSRGRPGELFF. The CDR3 nucleotides read TGCGCAGGGAGTCGGGGGCGCCCAGGGGAGCTGTTTTTT.

The rearrangement joins TRBV15 to TRBJ1-2; tentative D call: TRBD1 (6 bases). This CDR3 has 19 amino acids. Germline CDR1 LNHNV, CDR2 YYDKDF (reference sequence). Trimming removed 0 bases at V and 5 bases at J, with 25 bases between. This chain's CDR3 is CATSRDWGSLGIRGYGYTF. The DNA for the CDR3 is TGTGCCACCAGCAGAGATTGGGGATCCTTGGGGATAAGGGGGTATGGCTACACCTTC.

As to this clonotype: It is likely a read error, because the conserved phenylalanine at the end of the CDR3 is missing. The CDR3 DNA reads TGTGCCAGCAAAGACAGGATTACATCCTACGAGCAGTACTCC. It codes for CASKDRITSYEQYS. V is TRBV2 and J is TRBJ2-7; perhaps TRBD1 as D (6 bases). Trimming took off 7 bases at V and 1 base at J, with 14 bases between the two ends. This CDR3 is 14 amino acids long. Germline V gene data show CDR1 as SNHLY and CDR2 as FYNNEI.

This clonotype was detected many times. The rearrangement links TRBV11-2 to TRBJ2-7; the D gene is possibly TRBD1 (6 bases). With 4 bases removed from V and 4 bases from J, the gap between germline ends came to 14 bases. The CDR3 totals 14 residues. Germline CDR1 reads SGHAT; CDR2 reads FQNNGV. CDR3 nucleotide sequence: TGTGCCAGCAGCTCCGGGACATCTCCTTACGAGCAGTACTTC. Translating gives CASSSGTSPYEQYF.

This clonotype was seen a few times. V is TRBV7-8 and J is TRBJ1-2; 9 bases agree with TRBD1. The CDR3 runs 15 residues. V shed 2 bases, J shed 2 bases, and the junction held 3 bases outside the gene matches. Germline loops: CDR1 SGHVS, CDR2 FQNEAQ. The CDR3 DNA reads as TGTGCCAGCAGCTTACCGGGGACAGGGAACTATGGCTACACCTTC. It encodes CASSLPGTGNYGYTF.

The chain carries TRBV7-9 and TRBJ1-4; 10 nucleotides line up with TRBD1. The CDR3 has 14 amino acids. After removal of 7 bases from V and 3 bases from J, the junction contained 2 bases not matched to a gene. CDR1 is SEHNR and CDR2 is FQNEAQ in the germline V gene (reference sequence). The CDR3 protein is CASTGQGANEKLFF. The CDR3 bases are TGTGCCAGCACCGGACAGGGGGCTAATGAAAAACTGTTTTTT. The whole variable domain, remainder taken from reference TRBV7-9 and TRBJ1-4, is DTGVSQNPRHKITKRGQNVTFRCDPISEHNRLYWYRQTLGQGPEFLTYFQNEAQLEKSRLLSDRFSAERPKGSFSTLEIQRTEQGDSAMYLCASTGQGANEKLFFGSGTQLSVL.

This clonotype has at least ten counts. The chain recombines TRBV20-1 with TRBJ2-3; 10 bases line up with TRBD2. Per the germline V gene, CDR1 is DFQATT and CDR2 is SNEGSKA (reference sequence). Trimming at V came to 0 bases and at J to 4 bases, leaving 4 bases not matched to a gene. The CDR3 loop spans 15 amino acids. For the CDR3, the DNA is TGCAGTGCTAGAGATCTAGCGGGAGTCCCAGATACGCAGTATTTT. Its protein product is CSARDLAGVPDTQYF.

This clonotype was recorded at least ten times. The V and J genes are TRBV27 and TRBJ2-3; D perhaps matches TRBD1 (5 bases). Trimming removed 7 bases from V and 4 bases from J, with 18 bases in between. This CDR3 has 15 amino acids. Germline CDR1 is MNHEY and CDR2 is SMNVEV (reference sequence). CDR3 sequence reads: CASMPLHLGADTQYF. CDR3 nucleotide sequence: TGTGCCAGCATGCCCCTCCATCTAGGGGCAGATACGCAGTATTTT.

This clonotype came up many times. The chain uses TRBV6-2 or TRBV6-3 and TRBJ2-1; 8 bases line up with TRBD1. Trimming cost V 5 bases and J 5 bases; bases outside gene matches: 5. This CDR3 contains 14 residues. Per germline, CDR1 MNHEY and CDR2 SVGEGT. CDR3 region: CASSVGQAHNEQFF. Here the CDR3 DNA reads TGTGCCAGCAGTGTGGGACAGGCACACAATGAGCAGTTCTTC.

This clonotype was detected ten times or more. The V call is TRBV6-1, the J call TRBJ2-5; D may be TRBD1 or TRBD2 (7 bases each). The CDR3 covers 15 residues. Germline V lookup: CDR1 MNHNS, CDR2 SASEGT. The V end was cut by 10 bases, the J end by 4 bases, with 22 bases between. CDR3 residues: CATSQGGLPRETQYF. The CDR3 bases are TGTGCCACCTCTCAGGGGGGGCTTCCCCGAGAGACCCAGTACTTC.

This clonotype occurred a few times. The chain couples TRBV7-9 to TRBJ2-7; the match to TRBD1 covers 10 bases. CDR3 size: 15 residues. Per the germline V gene, CDR1 is SEHNR and CDR2 is FQNEAQ (reference sequence). Trimming cost V 5 bases and J 4 bases; bases outside gene matches: 8. The CDR3: CASSDLRDRGYEQYF. CDR3 coding DNA: TGTGCCAGCAGCGACCTTAGGGACAGGGGTTACGAGCAGTACTTC.

Many counts were recorded for this clonotype. V gene TRBV28 combines with J gene TRBJ1-1, with TRBD1 identical over 12 bases. This CDR3 region has 17 residues. Germline trimming cut 6 bases from V and 4 bases from J; bases unmatched to any gene: 12. Germline assignment: CDR1 MDHEN and CDR2 SYDVKM. CDR3 bases: TGTGCCAGCAGGTCCGGGACAGGGGGCTCCGGGCGCACTGAAGCTTTCTTT. The encoded protein is CASRSGTGGSGRTEAFF. Variable domain in full (rest from reference TRBV28 and TRBJ1-1): DVKVTQSSRYLVKRTGEKVFLECVQDMDHENMFWYRQDPGLGLRLIYFSYDVKMKEKGDIPEGYSVSREKKERFSLILESASTNQTSMYLCASRSGTGGSGRTEAFFGQGTRLTVV.

This clonotype was picked up many times. Here the CDR3 DNA reads TGTGCCAGCAGCCTTGGACAGGGGACCACTGAAGCTTTCTTT. As protein: CASSLGQGTTEAFF. The genes are TRBV3-1 and TRBJ1-1; 9 bases are a match to TRBD1. This CDR3 comprises 14 residues. Germline CDR1 is LGHDT and CDR2 is YNNKEL (reference sequence). V was clipped by 4 bases and J by 4 bases; unmatched bases: 4.

The J gene is TRBJ1-6, the V gene TRBV15; D is uncertain. Germline V gene data show CDR1 as LNHNV and CDR2 as YYDKDF (reference sequence). Trimming removed 2 bases from V and 10 bases from J, with 9 bases in between. The CDR3 is 13 residues long. The DNA of the CDR3 is TGTGCCACCAGCAGATTCGACGTATCACCCCTCCACTTT. Its translation is CATSRFDVSPLHF.

Note on this clonotype: A read error may produce the germline difference seen at one junction end. The rearrangement links TRBV5-1 to TRBJ2-2; D remains ambiguous. From germline, CDR1 is SGHRS and CDR2 YFSETQ. The length of the CDR3 is 14 residues. The CDR3 protein is CASILVFDSGELFF. CDR3 DNA sequence: TGCGCCAGCATCTTGGTGTTTGACTCCGGGGAGCTGTTTTTT.

This clonotype was counted ten times or more. This chain connects TRBV20-1 to TRBJ1-2; 7 bases map to TRBD1. The CDR3 runs to 13 residues. The trim removed 2 bases at V and 4 bases at J, leaving 4 bases unmatched. Germline values: CDR1 DFQATT, CDR2 SNEGSKA (reference sequence). The CDR3 DNA follows: TGCAGTGCTAGACGACAGGGTGTCTATGGCTACACCTTC. Protein product: CSARRQGVYGYTF.

The chain employs TRBV27 and TRBJ1-5; 7 nucleotides align to TRBD1. This CDR3 spans 14 amino acids. Trimming removed 5 bases from V and 11 bases from J; junction bases left unmatched: 12. Germline loops: CDR1 MNHEY, CDR2 SMNVEV (reference sequence). As DNA, the CDR3 is TGTGCCAGCAGTATAACAGGGGAGCGCCAGACCCAGCATTTT. Translating it yields CASSITGERQTQHF.

Many counts were recorded for this clonotype. V gene TRBV6-1 combines with J gene TRBJ2-1; 11 bases map to TRBD2. J was trimmed by 7 bases and V by 5 bases; bases with no gene match: 4. Germline V gene data show CDR1 as MNHNS and CDR2 as SASEGT. This CDR3 comprises 14 residues. The CDR3, as DNA: TGTGCCAGCAGTTTCGGGACTAGCGGTAATGAGCAGTTCTTC. This encodes CASSFGTSGNEQFF.

This clonotype appeared a single time. The chain links TRBV27 to TRBJ1-1, with D maybe TRBD1 (5 bases). Germline V gene sequence: CDR1 MNHEY, CDR2 SMNVEV (reference sequence). The CDR3 has 13 residues. Trimming left V 0 bases short and J 6 bases short, with 8 bases between. Written as DNA, the CDR3 is TGTGCCAGCAGTTTATCGGCAGGGCCTGAAGCTTTCTTT. The encoded protein is CASSLSAGPEAFF.

The genes are TRBV19 and TRBJ2-1; D unresolved. Trimming stripped 5 bases from V and 9 bases from J, with 17 bases between. CDR1 and CDR2 from the germline V gene are LNHDA and SQIVND (reference sequence). This CDR3 comprises 14 residues. As DNA, the CDR3 is TGTGCCAGTAGTGGGTTTCGAACGTTGGGTGAGCAGTTCTTC. Translating it yields CASSGFRTLGEQFF.

This clonotype was seen ten or more times. This chain uses TRBV27 with TRBJ1-1, with D perhaps matching TRBD1 (5 bases). Germline assignment: CDR1 MNHEY and CDR2 SMNVEV (reference sequence). The germline V and J ends were trimmed by 3 bases and 0 bases, with 11 bases remaining between them. The length of the CDR3 is 15 residues. The chain's CDR3 is CASSLGGAMNTEAFF. CDR3 bases: TGTGCCAGCAGTTTGGGAGGGGCCATGAACACTGAAGCTTTCTTT.

Comment on this clonotype: At one of its ends the junction is not consistent with the germline gene, which may arise from a read error. The gene calls are TRBV6-2 or TRBV6-3 and TRBJ1-1; D uncertain. Germline CDR1 MNHEY, CDR2 SVGEGT. The CDR3 is 12 residues long. CDR3 nucleotide sequence: TGTGCCAGCAGTTATGCTTACACTGCAGCTTTCTTT. It specifies CASSYAYTAAFF.

The chain couples TRBV15 to TRBJ1-6; 8 bases match TRBD1. The CDR3 has 15 amino acids. Per germline, CDR1 LNHNV and CDR2 YYDKDF (reference sequence). The V and J ends lost 8 bases and 6 bases, in that order; junction bases with no gene match: 9. CDR3 protein: CATGARGQANSPLHF. CDR3 sequence (DNA): TGTGCCACCGGAGCAAGGGGACAGGCTAATTCACCCCTCCACTTT.

The table lists this clonotype with a few counts. The chain employs TRBV25-1 and TRBJ2-5; no clear D. Trimming left V 4 bases short and J 5 bases short, with 11 bases between. CDR1 is MGHDK, CDR2 SYGVNS, per germline. This CDR3 contains 13 residues. In DNA, the CDR3 is TGTGCCAGCAGTGGCTCGCCGATGGAGACCCAGTACTTC. Residues: CASSGSPMETQYF.